This TCR beta chain emerged from a study of cytomegalovirus exposure and HLA in healthy donors. The CDR3 contains 14 residues. In germline, CDR1 is SGHRS, CDR2 YFSETQ. V was trimmed by 6 bases and J by 5 bases, leaving 16 bases between them. General study results and limits: Later work showed greater clonal expansion in HLA-associated TCR beta chains than in equally common others.

For this clone: Its target is not known.

Vbeta (60) and Jbeta (13) primers were used in the PCR. Data came from immunoSEQ multiplex PCR; TCRdb stores just in-frame clones and leaves some out. The table records some 100,000 clones, less than 85% of them present only once. The sequence was collected from a man in his fifties or sixties in good health and CMV-seropositive. The chain is built from TRBV5-1 and TRBJ2-3; D ambiguous. The sequencing input was PBMCs. The CDR3 here is CASTSAPSQDTQYF. CDR3 coding DNA: TGCGCCAGCACTTCAGCGCCAAGTCAAGATACGCAGTATTTT.